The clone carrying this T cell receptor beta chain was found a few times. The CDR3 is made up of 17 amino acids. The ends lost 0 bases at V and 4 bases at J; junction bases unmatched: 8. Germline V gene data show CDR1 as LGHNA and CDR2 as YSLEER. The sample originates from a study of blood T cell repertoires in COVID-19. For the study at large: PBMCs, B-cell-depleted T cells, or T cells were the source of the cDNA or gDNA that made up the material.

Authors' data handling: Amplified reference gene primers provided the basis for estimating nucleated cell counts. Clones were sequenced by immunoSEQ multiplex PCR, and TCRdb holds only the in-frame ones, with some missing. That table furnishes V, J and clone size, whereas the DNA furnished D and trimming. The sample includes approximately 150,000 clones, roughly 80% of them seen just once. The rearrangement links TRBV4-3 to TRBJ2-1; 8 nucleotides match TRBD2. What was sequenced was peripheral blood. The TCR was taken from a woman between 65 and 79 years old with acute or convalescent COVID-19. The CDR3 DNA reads TGCGCCAGCAGCCAAGATCTCAAGGTAGCGGGATACAATGAGCAGTTCTTC. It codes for CASSQDLKVAGYNEQFF.